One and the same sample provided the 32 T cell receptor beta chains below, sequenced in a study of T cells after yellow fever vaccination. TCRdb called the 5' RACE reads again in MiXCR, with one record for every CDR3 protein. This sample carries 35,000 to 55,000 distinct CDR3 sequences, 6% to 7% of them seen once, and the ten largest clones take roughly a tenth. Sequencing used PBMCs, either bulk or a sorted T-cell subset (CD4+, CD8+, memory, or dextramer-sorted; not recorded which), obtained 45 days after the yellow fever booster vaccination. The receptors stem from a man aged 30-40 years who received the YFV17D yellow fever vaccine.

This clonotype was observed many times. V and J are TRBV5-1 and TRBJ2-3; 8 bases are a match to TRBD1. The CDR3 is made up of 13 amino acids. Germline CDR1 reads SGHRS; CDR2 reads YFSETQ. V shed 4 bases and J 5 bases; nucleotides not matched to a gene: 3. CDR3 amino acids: CASSMDREDTQYF. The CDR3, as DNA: TGCGCCAGCAGCATGGACAGGGAAGATACGCAGTATTTT.

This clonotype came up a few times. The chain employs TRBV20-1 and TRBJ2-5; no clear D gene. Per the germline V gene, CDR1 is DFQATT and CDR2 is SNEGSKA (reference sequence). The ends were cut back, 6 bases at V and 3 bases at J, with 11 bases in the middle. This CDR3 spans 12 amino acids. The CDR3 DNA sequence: TGCAGTGCGATGTTCTCCAAAGAGACCCAGTACTTC. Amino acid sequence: CSAMFSKETQYF.

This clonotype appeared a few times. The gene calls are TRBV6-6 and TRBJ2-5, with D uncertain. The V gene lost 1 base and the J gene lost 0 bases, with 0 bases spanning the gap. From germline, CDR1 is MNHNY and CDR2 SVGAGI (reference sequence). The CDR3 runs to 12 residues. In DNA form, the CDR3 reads TGTGCCAGCAGTTACTACCAAGAGACCCAGTACTTC. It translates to CASSYYQETQYF.

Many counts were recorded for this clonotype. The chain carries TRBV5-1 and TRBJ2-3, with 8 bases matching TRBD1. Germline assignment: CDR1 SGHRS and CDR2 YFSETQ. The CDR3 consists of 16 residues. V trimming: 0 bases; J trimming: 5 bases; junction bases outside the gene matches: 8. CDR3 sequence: CASSLGGRGREDTQYF. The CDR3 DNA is TGCGCCAGCAGCTTGGGTGGCAGGGGGCGAGAAGATACGCAGTATTTT.

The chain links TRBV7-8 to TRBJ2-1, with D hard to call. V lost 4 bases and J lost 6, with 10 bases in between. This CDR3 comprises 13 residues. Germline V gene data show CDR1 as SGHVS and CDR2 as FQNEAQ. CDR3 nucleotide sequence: TGTGCCAGCAGCTCATTAGTCTCCAATGAGCAGTTCTTC. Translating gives CASSSLVSNEQFF.

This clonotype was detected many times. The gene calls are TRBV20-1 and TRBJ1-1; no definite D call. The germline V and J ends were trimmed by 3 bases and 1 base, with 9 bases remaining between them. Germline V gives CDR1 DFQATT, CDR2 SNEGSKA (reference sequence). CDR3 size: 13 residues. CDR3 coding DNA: TGCAGTGCTAGGGAGGGAGGGAACACTGAAGCTTTCTTT. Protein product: CSAREGGNTEAFF.

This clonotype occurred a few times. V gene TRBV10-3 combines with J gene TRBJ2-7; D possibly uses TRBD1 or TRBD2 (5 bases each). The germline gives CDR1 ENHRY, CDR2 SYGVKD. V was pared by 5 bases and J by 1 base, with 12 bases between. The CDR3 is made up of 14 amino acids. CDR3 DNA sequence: TGTGCCATCAGTATCCGGGACCGATCCTACGAGCAGTACTTC. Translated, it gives CAISIRDRSYEQYF.

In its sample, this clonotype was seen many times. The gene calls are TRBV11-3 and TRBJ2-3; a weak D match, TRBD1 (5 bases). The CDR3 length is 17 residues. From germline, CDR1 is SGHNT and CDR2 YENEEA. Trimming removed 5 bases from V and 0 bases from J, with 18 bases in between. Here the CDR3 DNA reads TGTGCCAGCAGCCAAACTTCTCAGGGATTTAGCACAGATACGCAGTATTTT. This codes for CASSQTSQGFSTDTQYF.

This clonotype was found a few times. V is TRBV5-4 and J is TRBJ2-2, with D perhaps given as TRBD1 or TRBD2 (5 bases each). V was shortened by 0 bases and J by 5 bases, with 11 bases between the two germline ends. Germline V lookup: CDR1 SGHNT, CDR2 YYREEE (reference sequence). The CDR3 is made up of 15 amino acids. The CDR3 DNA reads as TGTGCCAGCAGCTTGGGTCAGGGAGTAACCGGGGAGCTGTTTTTT. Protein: CASSLGQGVTGELFF. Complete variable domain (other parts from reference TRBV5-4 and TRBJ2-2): ETGVTQSPTHLIKTRGQQVTLRCSSQSGHNTVSWYQQALGQGPQFIFQYYREEENGRGNFPPRFSGLQFPNYSSELNVNALELDDSALYLCASSLGQGVTGELFFGEGSRLTVL.

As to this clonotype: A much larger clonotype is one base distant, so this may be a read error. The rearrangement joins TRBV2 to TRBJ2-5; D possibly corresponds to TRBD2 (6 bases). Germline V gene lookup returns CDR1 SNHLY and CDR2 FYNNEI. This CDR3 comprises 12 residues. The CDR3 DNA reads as TGTGCCAGCAGACCACTAGCAGAGGCCCAGTACTTC. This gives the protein CASRPLAEAQYF.

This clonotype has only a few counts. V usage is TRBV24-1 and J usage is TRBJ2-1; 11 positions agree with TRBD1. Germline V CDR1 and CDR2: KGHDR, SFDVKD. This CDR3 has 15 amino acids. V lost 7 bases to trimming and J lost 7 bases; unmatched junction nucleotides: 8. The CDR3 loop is CATSSPGTGGNEQFF. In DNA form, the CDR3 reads TGTGCCACCAGCAGCCCCGGGACAGGGGGGAATGAGCAGTTCTTC.

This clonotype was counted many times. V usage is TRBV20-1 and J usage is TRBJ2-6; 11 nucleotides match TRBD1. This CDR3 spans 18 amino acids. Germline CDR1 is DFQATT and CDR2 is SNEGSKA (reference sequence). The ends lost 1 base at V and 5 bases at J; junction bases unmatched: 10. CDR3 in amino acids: CSARAMDRGQPWANVLTF. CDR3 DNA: TGCAGTGCTAGAGCTATGGACAGGGGGCAACCTTGGGCCAACGTCCTGACTTTC.

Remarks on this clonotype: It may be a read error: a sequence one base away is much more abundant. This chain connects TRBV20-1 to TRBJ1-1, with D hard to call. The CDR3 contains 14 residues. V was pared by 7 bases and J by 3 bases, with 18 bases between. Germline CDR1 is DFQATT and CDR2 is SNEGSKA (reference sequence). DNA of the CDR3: TGCAGTGTTCAGAGAGAAGGTTGGGACACTGAAGCTTTCTTT. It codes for CSVQREGWDTEAFF.

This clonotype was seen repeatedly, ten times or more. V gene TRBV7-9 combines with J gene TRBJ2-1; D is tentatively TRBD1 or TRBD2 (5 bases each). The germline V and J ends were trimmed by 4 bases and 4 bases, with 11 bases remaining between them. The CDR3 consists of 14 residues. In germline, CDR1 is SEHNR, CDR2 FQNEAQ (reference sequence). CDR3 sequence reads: CASSSRDLYNEQFF. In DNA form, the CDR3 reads TGTGCCAGCAGCTCACGGGACCTTTACAATGAGCAGTTCTTC.

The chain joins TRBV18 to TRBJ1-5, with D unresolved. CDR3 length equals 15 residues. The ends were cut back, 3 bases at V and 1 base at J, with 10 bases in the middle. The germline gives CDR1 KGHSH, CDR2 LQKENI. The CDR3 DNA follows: TGTGCCAGCTCACCCGCTGTGGGGAGCAATCAGCCCCAGCATTTT. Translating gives CASSPAVGSNQPQHF.

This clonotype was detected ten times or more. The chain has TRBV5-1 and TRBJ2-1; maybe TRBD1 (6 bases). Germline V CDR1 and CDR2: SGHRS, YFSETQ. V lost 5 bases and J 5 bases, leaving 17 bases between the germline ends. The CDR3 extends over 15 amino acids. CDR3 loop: CASSTVPGANNEQFF. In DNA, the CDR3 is TGCGCCAGCAGTACCGTACCAGGGGCGAACAATGAGCAGTTCTTC.

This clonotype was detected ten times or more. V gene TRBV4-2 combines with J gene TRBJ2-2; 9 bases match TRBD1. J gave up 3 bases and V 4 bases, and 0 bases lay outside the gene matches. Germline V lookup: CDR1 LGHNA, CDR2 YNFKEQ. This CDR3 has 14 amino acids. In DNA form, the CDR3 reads TGTGCCAGCAGCCGGACAGGGGACACCGGGGAGCTGTTTTTT. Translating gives CASSRTGDTGELFF.

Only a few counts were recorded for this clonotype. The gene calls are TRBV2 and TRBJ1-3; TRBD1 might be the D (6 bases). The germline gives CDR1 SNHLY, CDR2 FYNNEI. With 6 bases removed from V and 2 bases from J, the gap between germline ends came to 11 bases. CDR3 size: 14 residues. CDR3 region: CASRLDSPGNTIYF. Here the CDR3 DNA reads TGTGCCAGCAGGCTGGACAGCCCTGGAAACACCATATATTTT.

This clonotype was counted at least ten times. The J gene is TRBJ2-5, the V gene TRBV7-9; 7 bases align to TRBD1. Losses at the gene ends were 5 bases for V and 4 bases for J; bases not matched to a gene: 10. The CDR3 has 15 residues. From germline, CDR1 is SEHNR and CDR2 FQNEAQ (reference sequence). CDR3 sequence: CASSPGGALGETQYF. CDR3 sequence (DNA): TGTGCCAGCAGCCCAGGGGGAGCCTTAGGAGAGACCCAGTACTTC.

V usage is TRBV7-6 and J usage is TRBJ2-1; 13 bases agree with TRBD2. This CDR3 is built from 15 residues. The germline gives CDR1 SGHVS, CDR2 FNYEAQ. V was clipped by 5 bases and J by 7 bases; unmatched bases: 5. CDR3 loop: CASSAGLAGANEQFF. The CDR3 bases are TGTGCCAGCAGCGCCGGACTAGCGGGAGCGAATGAGCAGTTCTTC.

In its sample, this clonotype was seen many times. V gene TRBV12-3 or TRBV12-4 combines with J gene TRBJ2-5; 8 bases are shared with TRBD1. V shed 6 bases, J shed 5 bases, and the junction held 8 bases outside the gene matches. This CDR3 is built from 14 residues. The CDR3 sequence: CASSPRQGRETQYF. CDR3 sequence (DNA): TGTGCCAGCAGCCCTAGACAGGGGAGGGAGACCCAGTACTTC.

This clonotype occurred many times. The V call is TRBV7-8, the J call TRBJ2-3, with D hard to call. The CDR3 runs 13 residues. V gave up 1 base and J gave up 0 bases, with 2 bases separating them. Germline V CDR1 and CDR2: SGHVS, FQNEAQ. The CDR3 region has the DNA TGTGCCAGCAGCTTAGGTAGCACAGATACGCAGTATTTT. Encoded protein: CASSLGSTDTQYF.

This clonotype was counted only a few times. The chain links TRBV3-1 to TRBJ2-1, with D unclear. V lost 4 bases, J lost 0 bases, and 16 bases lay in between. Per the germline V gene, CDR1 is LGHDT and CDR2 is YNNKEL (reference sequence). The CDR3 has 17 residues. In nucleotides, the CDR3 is TGTGCCAGCAGCCCGAGTACTGCGCGGAGCTCCTACAATGAGCAGTTCTTC. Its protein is CASSPSTARSSYNEQFF.

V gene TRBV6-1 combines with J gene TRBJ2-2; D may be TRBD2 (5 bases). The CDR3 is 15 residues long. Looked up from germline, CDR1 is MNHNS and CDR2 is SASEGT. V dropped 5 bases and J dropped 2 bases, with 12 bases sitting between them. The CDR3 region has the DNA TGTGCCAGCAGTCTTCCGGGGTTTAACACCGGGGAGCTGTTTTTT. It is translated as CASSLPGFNTGELFF.

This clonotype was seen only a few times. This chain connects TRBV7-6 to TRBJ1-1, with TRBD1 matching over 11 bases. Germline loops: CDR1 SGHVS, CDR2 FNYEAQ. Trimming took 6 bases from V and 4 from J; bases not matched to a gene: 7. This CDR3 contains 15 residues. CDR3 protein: CASRPTGTGGTEAFF. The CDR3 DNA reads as TGTGCCAGCAGACCGACGGGGACAGGGGGCACTGAAGCTTTCTTT.

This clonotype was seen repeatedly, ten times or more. CDR3 sequence: CASSPSGVTGELFF. The CDR3 coding sequence is TGTGCCAGCAGCCCCTCCGGGGTCACCGGGGAGCTGTTTTTT. This chain links TRBV25-1 with TRBJ2-2; possible D gene TRBD2, 5 bases. This CDR3 region has 14 residues. V was clipped by 6 bases and J by 4 bases, with 12 bases between them. CDR1 is MGHDK and CDR2 is SYGVNS in the germline V gene.

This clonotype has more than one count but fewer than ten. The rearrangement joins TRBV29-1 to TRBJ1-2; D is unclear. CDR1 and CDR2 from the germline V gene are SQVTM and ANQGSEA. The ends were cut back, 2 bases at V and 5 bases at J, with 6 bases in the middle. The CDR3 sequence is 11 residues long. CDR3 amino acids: CSVEYNYGYTF. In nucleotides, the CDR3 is TGCAGCGTTGAATACAATTATGGCTACACCTTC. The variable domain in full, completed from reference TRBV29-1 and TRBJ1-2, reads SAVISQKPSRDICQRGTSLTIQCQVDSQVTMMFWYRQQPGQSLTLIATANQGSEATYESGFVIDKFPISRPNLTFSTLTVSNMSPEDSSIYLCSVEYNYGYTFGSGTRLTVV.

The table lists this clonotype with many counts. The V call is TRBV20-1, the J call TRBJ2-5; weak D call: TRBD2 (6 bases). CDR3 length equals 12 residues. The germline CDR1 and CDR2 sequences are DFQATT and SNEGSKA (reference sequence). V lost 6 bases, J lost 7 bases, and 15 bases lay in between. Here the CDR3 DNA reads TGCAGTGCGCGGGACTTAGCCCCGACCCAGTACTTC. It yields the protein CSARDLAPTQYF.

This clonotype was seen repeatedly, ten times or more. CDR3 bases: TGCAGCGTTGAAGCCCAAAGGGGACTAGCGGGAGGTGGGGAGCTGTTTTTT. Residues: CSVEAQRGLAGGGELFF. The gene calls are TRBV29-1 and TRBJ2-2; TRBD2 agrees at 15 bases. The germline CDR1 and CDR2 sequences are SQVTM and ANQGSEA. Trimming at V came to 1 base and at J to 8 bases, leaving 8 bases not matched to a gene. This CDR3 comprises 17 residues.

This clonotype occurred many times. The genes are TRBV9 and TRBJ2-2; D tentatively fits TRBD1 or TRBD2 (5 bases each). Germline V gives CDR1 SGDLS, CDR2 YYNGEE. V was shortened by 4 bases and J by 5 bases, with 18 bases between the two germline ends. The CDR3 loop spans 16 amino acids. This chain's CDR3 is CASSSRGSVITGELFF. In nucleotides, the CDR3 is TGTGCCAGCAGCTCTAGGGGTAGCGTGATTACCGGGGAGCTGTTTTTT.

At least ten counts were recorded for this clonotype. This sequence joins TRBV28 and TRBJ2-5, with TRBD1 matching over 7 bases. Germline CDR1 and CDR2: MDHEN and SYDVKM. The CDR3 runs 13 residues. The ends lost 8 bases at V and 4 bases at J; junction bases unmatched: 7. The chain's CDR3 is CASYQTGIETQYF. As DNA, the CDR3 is TGTGCCAGCTATCAGACAGGGATAGAGACCCAGTACTTC. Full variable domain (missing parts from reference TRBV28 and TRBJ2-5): DVKVTQSSRYLVKRTGEKVFLECVQDMDHENMFWYRQDPGLGLRLIYFSYDVKMKEKGDIPEGYSVSREKKERFSLILESASTNQTSMYLCASYQTGIETQYFGPGTRLLVL.

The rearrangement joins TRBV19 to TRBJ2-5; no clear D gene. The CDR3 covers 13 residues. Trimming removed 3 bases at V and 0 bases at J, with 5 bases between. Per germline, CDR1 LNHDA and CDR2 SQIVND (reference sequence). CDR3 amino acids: CASSIANQETQYF. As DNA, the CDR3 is TGTGCCAGTAGTATCGCCAACCAAGAGACCCAGTACTTC.